This paragraph reports one T cell receptor beta chain. Its antigen is unknown. No base quality information exists; no much larger clone differs at one position. This sample was included in a study of cytomegalovirus exposure and HLA in healthy donors (TCRdb year 2017). For the wider study: An earlier analysis of several hundred of the donors reported under 300 Gb of sequence data and around 120 million unique TCR beta sequences obtained from about 170 million T cells. Of the approximately 400 genotyped donors, about 84% fell in the genetic ancestry cluster associated with self-reported Caucasian donors. Roughly 300 gigabases of sequencing data and 70 million to 85 million unique TCR sequences were included in an early release covering roughly 600 HLA-typed donors. A later analysis re-examined previously published TCR beta repertoires from about 700 donors and added high-resolution HLA genotyping to investigate patterns of TCR occurrence. The study was designed to test whether signatures of past pathogen exposure could be identified by cataloging public T cell receptors. Typing coverage varied by locus: about 620-630 donors for A, B, C, DRB1 and DQB1; some 520 for DQA1; over 600 for DPA1; more than 450 for DPB1. HLA typing included class I and class II loci at four-digit resolution. Roughly five DR-DQ haplotypes were handled as single units for association and clustering because linkage in the cohort was strong. All discovery cohort repertoires had been generated on a single sequencing platform. Across 398 genotyped donors of the cohort, an average of about 240,000 unique TCR beta nucleotide sequences per donor were sequenced, and 15% to 20% of those sequences were non-productive. An earlier analysis of some 500 of the donors used high-throughput TCR beta sequencing to judge whether each TCR beta V gene segment behaved as functional or pseudogenic. A separate validation cohort of more than 100 different subjects was used in addition to the roughly 700-subject first cohort. Rather than drawing on any new phenotypic data, the later analysis identified candidate immune exposures from TCR beta sequences and the way those sequences occurred across donors. A later genetic analysis took genome-wide SNP genotypes for about 60% of the roughly 670 donors and used that subset as a discovery cohort. To predict cytomegalovirus infection status, the study brought together high-throughput TCR immunosequencing, statistical association of individual TCRs with disease status, and machine learning. Donor age, sex, ethnicity and CMV serostatus were compiled alongside the repertoire data. The study profiled the T cell repertoires of approximately 700 subjects by immunosequencing and related them to cytomegalovirus serostatus.

Library prep was done by the immunoSEQ multiplex PCR assay. For the multiplex PCR, a mixture combining 60 forward primers for TCR Vbeta segments and 13 reverse primers for TCR Jbeta segments was used. The CDR3 region of rearranged TCR beta genes was amplified from genomic DNA with a multiplex PCR assay. On the Illumina HiSeq System, the amplified TCR beta libraries were sequenced as 87-base-pair reads. The paper's processing steps were these. Across the 670 or so repertoires, a later analysis counted about 81 million unique TCR beta chains, roughly 11 million of which were shared by at least two donors. Raw reads were error-corrected and collapsed into unique sequences by a nearest-neighbor algorithm in which closely related sequences were merged to remove PCR and sequencing errors. To assign V, D and J gene segments, CDR3 sequences were aligned to IMGT reference sequences. For a sequence to be retained, at least a six-nucleotide match to both a V gene segment and a J gene segment was required. Rearrangements were classified as productive when the CDR3 lacked stop codons and remained in frame with V and J, and all other rearrangements were classified as non-productive. CDR3 was defined according to IMGT convention as the region running from the second conserved V-encoded cysteine to the conserved J-encoded phenylalanine. Sequences without an unambiguous match to a single V gene segment were excluded from the earlier analysis of approximately 560 of the donors. An earlier analysis of 587 of the donors classified V segments as functional when productive rearrangements were above 56.7% and as segregating when the standard deviation between donors was above 5%. To diagnose cytomegalovirus status from the catalog of TCR beta chain sequences, a statistical classification framework was built. V and J gene assignment, in a later analysis, came from comparing TCR nucleotide sequences with IMGT/GENE-DB human TR gene sequences. Using the TCRdist pipeline, a later analysis assigned CDR3 sequences along with most-parsimonious VDJ recombination scenarios. A later analysis defined each TCR beta chain by its CDR3 amino acid sequence plus V-gene family, and excluded reads lacking a unique V-gene family. As a way to deal with suspected cross-contamination and a sequencing artifact, a later analysis dropped 450 to 700 nucleotide sequences that were highly shared and had low generation probability. A later analysis calculated a clonal expansion index for each public chain from normalized within-repertoire ranks of inferred template counts. A later analysis computed generation probabilities with a VDJ recombination model fitted to out-of-frame rearrangements, and checked the results against IGoR. Hypergeometric tests were used in a later analysis to score TCR-TCR, TCR-HLA and TCR-CMV co-occurrence, with a repertoire-size bias correction applied to the TCR pairs. To estimate false discovery rates, a later analysis permuted the HLA or CMV assignments 20 times. In a later analysis, co-occurring TCRs were grouped using DBSCAN, and TCRdist sequence similarity was added for clustering within HLA-allele-positive subsets. Co-occurrence clustering excluded repertoires with fewer than 30,000 or more than 120,000 public chains, plus five with anomalous nucleotide sharing. Here the immuneACCESS table is served through TCRdb, limited to in-frame sequences with V and J called. Missing clones are a known gap in these copies; in checked studies unresolved V genes cover under half, and the rest lacks a known reason. V, J and clone size were drawn from that table, and D and trimming were deduced from the DNA. The sample table contains roughly 150,000 clones; only one count was recorded for roughly 80% of them. Less than 5% of the sample lies in the top ten.

What the study reported, not specific to this receptor: A group of highly shared sequence variants was considered likely to be a technical artifact of the sequencing pipeline. A later analysis found that TCR association rates varied across HLA loci, with DRB1 alleles showing the most associated TCRs and HLA-C alleles the fewest. Linkage disequilibrium might explain the correlated functional status among segregating V segments, but an unknown experimental factor could not be ruled out. Most TCR sequences were observed very rarely across donors, whereas some public TCRs were present in many individuals. This cohort had only TCR beta chains sequenced, and the lack of alpha or paired-chain data limited which features could be detected. In a later genetic analysis, a missense DCLRE1C variant was associated with V-gene and J-gene trimming of TCR beta chains, and the association was replicated in an independent cohort. A total of 150 to 200 TCR beta chains were listed by the study as associated with cytomegalovirus. Because HLA typing was missing for some donors at each locus, association tests included only the typed subset. Compared with the roughly 720-donor mean, donors in an Asian-associated ancestry cluster had fewer N-insertions in productive TCRs, according to a later genetic analysis. According to a later analysis, most CMV-associated TCR beta chains appeared to be HLA-restricted, and the HLA associations seemed to be driven largely by CMV exposure. In an earlier analysis of roughly 500 of the donors, most TCR beta V segments appeared in productive rearrangements about 87% or about 30% of the time, broadly matching IMGT annotations. The authors suggested that the approach could potentially be generalized to other disease states and immunological phenotypes. A later analysis associated 15,000 to 20,000 TCR beta sequences with specific HLA alleles at a false discovery rate of 0.05. The only immune exposure information available for the cohort was CMV serostatus. In a later analysis, HLA-associated TCR beta chains were found to be more clonally expanded and to have lower generation probabilities than equally common non-associated chains. Sequencing depth was assumed to be roughly uniform across donors in the presence/absence analyses, though that assumption may not hold. According to a later analysis, parvovirus B19, influenza, CMV and Epstein-Barr virus appeared linked to several top co-occurrence clusters. Assigning TCR associations to individual alleles was difficult when HLA alleles, especially DR and DQ, strongly co-occurred. Three of the identified cytomegalovirus-associated TCR beta chains were confirmed in vitro to be specific for cytomegalovirus antigens. The classifier was reported to diagnose cytomegalovirus status with high specificity and sensitivity in both the original cohort and the validation cohort. A further reported finding was that TCR beta sequences accurately predicted the HLA-A and HLA-B alleles for most subjects in the first cohort. Over 15 rarely observed V segments, including chromosome 9 orphons, were excluded from the earlier analysis of a few hundred of the donors because counts were too low.

In total, roughly 670 healthy bone marrow donors made up the cohort. Cohort members were all nominally healthy when sampled, although unrecorded immune exposures were likely present. The donor tested CMV seropositive and was one of the 289 seropositive cohort members. Every donor gave a peripheral blood sample, and the peripheral blood mononuclear cells from that sample were used for TCR beta sequencing. Genomic DNA was extracted from the blood cell samples with the Qiagen DNeasy Blood Extraction Kit. The source of this sequence is a man aged 50 to 60 in good health and CMV-seropositive. The source material was PBMCs.

The DNA sequence is TGTGCCAGCAGGAACAGGTTTCCATCCATCCCTTATGGCTACACCTTC. The encoded protein is CASRNRFPSIPYGYTF. Recombination linked TRBV5-6 to TRBJ1-2; the D segment could be TRBD1, given 5 matching bases. Its CDR3 holds 16 amino acids, cysteine through phenylalanine. The CDR3 DNA has 48 bases and is translated from base 1. Based on the germline V gene, the CDR1 and CDR2 sequences are SGHDT and YYEEEE. V loses 5 bases, J loses 5 bases, and the germline ends lie 22 bases apart. With the portions outside the CDR3 filled from the reference TRBV5-6 and TRBJ1-2 genes, the complete variable region becomes DAGVTQSPTHLIKTRGQQVTLRCSPKSGHDTVSWYQQALGQGPQFIFQYYEEEERQRGNFPDRFSGHQFPNYSSELNVNALLLGDSALYLCASRNRFPSIPYGYTFGSGTRLTVV.